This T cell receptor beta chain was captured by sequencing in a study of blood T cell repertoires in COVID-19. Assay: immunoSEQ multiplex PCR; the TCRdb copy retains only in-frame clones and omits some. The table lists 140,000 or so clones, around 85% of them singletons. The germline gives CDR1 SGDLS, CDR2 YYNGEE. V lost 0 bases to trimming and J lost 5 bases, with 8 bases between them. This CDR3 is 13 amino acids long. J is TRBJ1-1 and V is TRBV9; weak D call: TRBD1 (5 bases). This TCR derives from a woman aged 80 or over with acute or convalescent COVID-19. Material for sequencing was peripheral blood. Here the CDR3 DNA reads TGTGCCAGCAGCGTAGGGGCAGGGACTGAAGCTTTCTTT. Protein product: CASSVGAGTEAFF.